The 24 T cell receptor beta chains in this list originate from one sample, sequenced in a study of control samples from healthy donors and cancer patients. Produced via immunoSEQ multiplex PCR; TCRdb's table is partial and in-frame only. The sample lists about 120,000 clones, about 88% occurring once. The source material was blood. The receptors were sampled from a woman in her 70s in good health.

The chain uses TRBV9 and TRBJ1-6; D remains unclear. Trimming took off 4 bases at V and 8 bases at J, with 13 bases between the two ends. The CDR3 loop spans 14 amino acids. CDR1 is SGDLS, CDR2 YYNGEE, per germline. This chain's CDR3 is CASSRRPPDSPLHF. The CDR3 DNA reads as TGTGCCAGCAGCCGACGGCCTCCAGATTCACCCCTCCACTTT.

The chain combines TRBV9 with TRBJ1-6; the match to TRBD1 covers 9 bases. Trimming cost V 5 bases and J 7 bases; bases outside gene matches: 1. The CDR3 sequence is 13 residues long. The germline gives CDR1 SGDLS, CDR2 YYNGEE. The CDR3 spells CASRGQGNSPLHF. The CDR3 DNA sequence: TGTGCCAGCAGAGGACAGGGGAATTCACCCCTCCACTTT.

V gene TRBV6-2 or TRBV6-3 combines with J gene TRBJ2-1; TRBD2 is a possible D gene (5 bases). V lost 4 bases, J lost 3 bases, and 13 bases lay in between. Germline CDR1 reads MNHEY; CDR2 reads SVGEGT. There are 15 residues in the CDR3. The CDR3 sequence is CASSSDSLLYNEQFF. The CDR3, as DNA: TGTGCCAGCAGTTCGGACTCTCTTCTCTACAATGAGCAGTTCTTC.

This clone was detected a few times. The V call is TRBV7-8, the J call TRBJ2-1; 12 bases are a match to TRBD2. The CDR3 extends over 14 amino acids. With V trimmed by 5 bases and J by 9 bases, 5 bases remained unmatched. The germline V gene has CDR1 SGHVS and CDR2 FQNEAQ. CDR3 amino acids: CASSGLAGLGEQFF. The CDR3 bases are TGTGCCAGCAGCGGACTAGCGGGGCTCGGTGAGCAGTTCTTC.

The rearrangement uses TRBV5-4 and TRBJ1-2; TRBD1 matches at 7 bases. The germline gives CDR1 SGHNT, CDR2 YYREEE (reference sequence). The V gene end was trimmed by 3 bases and the J gene end by 3 bases; junction bases not matched to a gene: 2. This CDR3 is 13 amino acids long. The CDR3 is CASSSTGYYGYTF. Here the CDR3 DNA reads TGTGCCAGCAGCTCGACAGGGTACTATGGCTACACCTTC. The full variable domain, rest sourced from reference TRBV5-4 and TRBJ1-2, is ETGVTQSPTHLIKTRGQQVTLRCSSQSGHNTVSWYQQALGQGPQFIFQYYREEENGRGNFPPRFSGLQFPNYSSELNVNALELDDSALYLCASSSTGYYGYTFGSGTRLTVV.

The chain carries TRBV5-8 and TRBJ2-5; D possibly matches TRBD1 or TRBD2 (5 bases each). The ends were cut back, 0 bases at V and 1 base at J, with 13 bases in the middle. Germline V gene sequence: CDR1 SGHTS, CDR2 YDEGEE. CDR3 size: 16 residues. The CDR3 sequence is CASSLGDRASQETQYF. The CDR3 DNA follows: TGTGCCAGCAGCTTGGGGGACCGGGCTTCCCAAGAGACCCAGTACTTC.

This clone was seen just once. The V gene is TRBV5-6, the J gene TRBJ1-1; a possible D gene is TRBD1 (5 bases). This CDR3 is built from 14 residues. V shed 4 bases and J shed 3 bases, with 13 bases lying between them. The germline gives CDR1 SGHDT, CDR2 YYEEEE. The CDR3 loop is CASSPRVGDTEAFF. The CDR3 DNA sequence: TGTGCCAGCAGCCCCAGGGTGGGAGACACTGAAGCTTTCTTT.

V usage is TRBV5-3 and J usage is TRBJ2-2; 7 positions agree with TRBD1. TRBV5-3 qualifies as an ORF whose function is uncertain. Trimming at V came to 4 bases and at J to 4 bases, leaving 19 bases not matched to a gene. The CDR3 has 19 amino acids. CDR3 sequence (DNA): TGTGCCAGAAGCCAACCGATCAAAACGACAGGGTTGGTCACCGGGGAGCTGTTTTTT. It yields the protein CARSQPIKTTGLVTGELFF.

The chain combines TRBV29-1 with TRBJ2-2, with D perhaps TRBD1 or TRBD2 (5 bases each). V was shortened by 2 bases and J by 6 bases, with 7 bases between the two germline ends. This CDR3 is 12 amino acids long. In germline, CDR1 is SQVTM, CDR2 ANQGSEA. CDR3 DNA sequence: TGCAGCGTTGAATGGGGACCCGGGGAGCTGTTTTTT. The encoded protein is CSVEWGPGELFF.

Points on this clone: Other DNA sequences in the sample encode the same CDR3. The rearrangement uses TRBV7-6 and TRBJ1-2; 9 positions match TRBD1. The junction had 1 base not matched to a gene; V was cut back by 1 base and J by 4 bases. The CDR3 covers 14 residues. In germline, CDR1 is SGHVS, CDR2 FNYEAQ. The CDR3 nucleotides read TGTGCCAGCAGCTTAGGACAGGGGGTCTATGGCTACACCTTC. Translating gives CASSLGQGVYGYTF.

The rearrangement links TRBV19 to TRBJ1-1, with unresolved D. This CDR3 has 13 amino acids. Germline lookup yields CDR1 LNHDA and CDR2 SQIVND (reference sequence). Trimming cost V 7 bases and J 0 bases, with 9 bases left between them. CDR3 sequence: CASKGTLNTEAFF. DNA for the CDR3: TGTGCCAGTAAGGGTACGTTGAACACTGAAGCTTTCTTT. The whole variable domain, filled in from reference TRBV19 and TRBJ1-1, reads DGGITQSPKYLFRKEGQNVTLSCEQNLNHDAMYWYRQDPGQGLRLIYYSQIVNDFQKGDIAEGYSVSREKKESFPLTVTSAQKNPTAFYLCASKGTLNTEAFFGQGTRLTVV.

This sequence joins TRBV7-8 and TRBJ2-7, with TRBD1 identical over 10 bases. There are 13 residues in the CDR3. The J segment lost 6 bases and the V segment lost 5 bases, leaving 4 bases of the junction unmatched. Germline V gene lookup returns CDR1 SGHVS and CDR2 FQNEAQ. Here the CDR3 reads CASSMGQGREQYF. The CDR3 DNA reads as TGTGCCAGCAGCATGGGACAGGGGCGCGAGCAGTACTTC.

J is TRBJ1-2 and V is TRBV5-1; D is uncertain. The germline CDR1 and CDR2 sequences are SGHRS and YFSETQ. The CDR3 is made up of 14 amino acids. The V and J ends lost 3 bases and 4 bases respectively, with 13 bases between them. In DNA, the CDR3 is TGCGCCAGCAGCTACGATAAGGTTGGCTATGGCTACACCTTC. Its translation: CASSYDKVGYGYTF.

The chain couples TRBV5-1 to TRBJ2-3; no definite D call. The germline V and J ends were trimmed by 0 bases and 3 bases, with 11 bases remaining between them. The germline CDR1 and CDR2 sequences are SGHRS and YFSETQ. The CDR3 loop spans 15 amino acids. The CDR3 is CASSLETGVTDTQYF. CDR3 nucleotide sequence: TGCGCCAGCAGCTTGGAAACTGGAGTTACAGATACGCAGTATTTT.

The chain combines TRBV25-1 with TRBJ2-7, with D unresolved. The CDR3 extends over 14 amino acids. Trimming took off 4 bases at V and 4 bases at J, with 14 bases between the two ends. Germline V gene sequence: CDR1 MGHDK, CDR2 SYGVNS. Here the CDR3 DNA reads TGTGCCAGCAGTGGATCGGTAAGGTCGTACGAGCAGTACTTC. Residues: CASSGSVRSYEQYF.

The chain uses TRBV2 and TRBJ2-1; D gene unclear. The CDR3 loop spans 13 amino acids. The ends were cut back, 6 bases at V and 5 bases at J, with 11 bases in the middle. Per the germline V gene, CDR1 is SNHLY and CDR2 is FYNNEI. The CDR3 is CASSKDANNEQFF. The CDR3 nucleotides are TGTGCCAGCAGCAAGGACGCCAACAATGAGCAGTTCTTC. Looking up the rest from reference TRBV2 and TRBJ2-1 gives the full variable domain: EPEVTQTPSHQVTQMGQEVILRCVPISNHLYFYWYRQILGQKVEFLVSFYNNEISEKSEIFDDQFSVERPDGSNFTLKIRSTKLEDSAMYFCASSKDANNEQFFGPGTRLTVL.

This sequence joins TRBV27 and TRBJ1-6, with 8 bases that match TRBD1. The junction had 13 bases not matched to a gene; V was cut back by 5 bases and J by 7 bases. The length of the CDR3 is 17 residues. Germline CDR1 is MNHEY and CDR2 is SMNVEV (reference sequence). The chain's CDR3 is CASSRKRGQAQNSPLHF. Written as DNA, the CDR3 is TGTGCCAGCAGTCGAAAACGGGGACAGGCTCAGAATTCACCCCTCCACTTT.

The chain links TRBV6-5 to TRBJ1-2, with TRBD1 matching 8 bases. Germline values: CDR1 MNHEY, CDR2 SVGAGI. The CDR3 is 13 amino acids. After removal of 7 bases from V and 6 bases from J, the junction contained 7 bases not matched to a gene. The CDR3 sequence is CASTEPGQDGYTF. DNA of the CDR3: TGTGCCAGCACCGAACCGGGACAGGATGGCTACACCTTC.

The gene calls are TRBV3-1 (or the pseudogene TRBV3-2) and TRBJ1-4, with 8 nucleotides matching TRBD1. The CDR3 runs 18 residues. Trimming removed 3 bases from V and 3 bases from J; junction bases left unmatched: 12. CDR1 LGHDT and CDR2 YNNKEL come from the germline V gene (reference sequence). For the CDR3, the DNA is TGTGCCAGCAGCCAGTACACAGGGGGTATACAAGCTAATGAAAAACTGTTTTTT. It specifies CASSQYTGGIQANEKLFF.

The rearrangement uses TRBV4-1 and TRBJ1-4; D may be TRBD1 (5 bases). Trimming stripped 1 base from V and 8 bases from J, with 20 bases between. The CDR3 is 17 amino acids. Germline CDR1 reads MGHRA; CDR2 reads YSYEKL. This CDR3 is CASSQVGWGERGEKLFF. DNA for the CDR3: TGCGCCAGCAGCCAAGTCGGATGGGGGGAAAGAGGAGAAAAACTGTTTTTT.

The DNA for the CDR3 is TGTGCCAGCAGTTTATCGCTATCTGCAGTCGGTAGTCAGCCCCAGCATTTT. It yields the protein CASSLSLSAVGSQPQHF. The chain recombines TRBV27 with TRBJ1-5; D not resolved. Germline CDR1 is MNHEY and CDR2 is SMNVEV (reference sequence). The CDR3 has 17 amino acids. V was shortened by 0 bases and J by 6 bases, with 18 bases between the two germline ends.

CDR3 residues: CASRTDWGPTNEKLFF. The DNA for the CDR3 is TGTGCCAGCAGGACCGATTGGGGACCAACTAATGAAAAACTGTTTTTT. The chain recombines TRBV7-8 with TRBJ1-4; D is possibly TRBD1 (5 bases). V lost 6 bases and J lost 0, with 14 bases in between. The CDR3 totals 16 residues. Per germline, CDR1 SGHVS and CDR2 FQNEAQ.

The chain has TRBV6-5 and TRBJ1-2, with TRBD1 matching 11 bases. Trimming at V came to 6 bases and at J to 5 bases, leaving 2 bases not matched to a gene. Germline V lookup: CDR1 MNHEY, CDR2 SVGAGI. This CDR3 comprises 13 residues. The CDR3 is CASRDRGLYGYTF. In DNA form, the CDR3 reads TGTGCCAGCAGGGACAGGGGGCTGTATGGCTACACCTTC.

The chain links TRBV5-6 to TRBJ2-1; perhaps TRBD1 as D (5 bases). V was trimmed by 3 bases and J by 10 bases, leaving 20 bases between them. CDR3 length: 15 residues. Germline CDR1 and CDR2: SGHDT and YYEEEE. DNA for the CDR3: TGTGCCAGCAGCTCACCGACCAGGGCCACGTACGAGCAGTTCTTC. Its protein product is CASSSPTRATYEQFF.